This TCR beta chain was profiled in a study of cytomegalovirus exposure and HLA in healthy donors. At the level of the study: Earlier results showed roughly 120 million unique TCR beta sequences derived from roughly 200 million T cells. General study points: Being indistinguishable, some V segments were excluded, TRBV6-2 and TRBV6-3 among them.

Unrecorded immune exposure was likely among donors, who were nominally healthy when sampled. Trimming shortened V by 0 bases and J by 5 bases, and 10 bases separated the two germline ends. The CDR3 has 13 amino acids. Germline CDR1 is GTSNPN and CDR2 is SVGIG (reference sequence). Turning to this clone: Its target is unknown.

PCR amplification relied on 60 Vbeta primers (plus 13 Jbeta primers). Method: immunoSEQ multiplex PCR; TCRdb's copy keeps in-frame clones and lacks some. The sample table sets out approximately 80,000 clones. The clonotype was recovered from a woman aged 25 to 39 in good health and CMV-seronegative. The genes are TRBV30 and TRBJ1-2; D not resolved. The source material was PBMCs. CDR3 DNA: TGTGCCTGGAGTGTACTGGTCGGGTATGGCTACACCTTC. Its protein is CAWSVLVGYGYTF.